This TCR beta chain was obtained from a study of T cells in Graves' hyperthyroidism and ophthalmopathy. Whole-study results and caveats: The majority of expanded thyroid clonotypes above 0.001 also appeared in blood. Separation of ophthalmopathy from stable hyperthyroidism was achieved by a 13 V-J model.

TCR beta CDR3 region amplification was performed from RNA transcripts. When the TCR CDR3 underwent first-round RT-PCR, the HTBI primer set was used. MiXCR, applied by TCRdb to the multiplex PCR reads, yields one record per CDR3 protein. Of about 410,000 distinct CDR3 sequences listed, approximately 14% are singletons. This CDR3 contains 13 residues. Trimming cost V 10 bases and J 4 bases, with 13 bases left between them. Only a few counts were recorded for this clonotype. As yet, its antigen is unknown. This clonotype originated in a man aged 18 to 29 with Graves' ophthalmopathy. The chain uses TRBV12-3 or TRBV12-4 and TRBJ1-4; D is uncertain. Input material: blood. CDR3 DNA sequence: TGTGCCACCCCCCCCGTCCGTAATGAAAAACTGTTTTTT. Translated, it gives CATPPVRNEKLFF.